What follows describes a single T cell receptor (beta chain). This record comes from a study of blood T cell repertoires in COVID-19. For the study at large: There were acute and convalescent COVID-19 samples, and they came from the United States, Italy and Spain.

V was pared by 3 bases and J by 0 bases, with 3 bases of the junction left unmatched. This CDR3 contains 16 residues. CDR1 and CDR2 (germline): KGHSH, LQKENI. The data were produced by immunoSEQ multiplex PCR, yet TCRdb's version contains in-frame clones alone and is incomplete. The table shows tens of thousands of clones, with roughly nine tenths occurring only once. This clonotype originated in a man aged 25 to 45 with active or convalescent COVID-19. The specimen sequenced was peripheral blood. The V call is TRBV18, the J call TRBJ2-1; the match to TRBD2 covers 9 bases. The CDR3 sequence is CASSPQAGGSYNEQFF. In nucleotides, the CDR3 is TGTGCCAGCTCACCCCAAGCGGGAGGCTCCTACAATGAGCAGTTCTTC.